This T cell receptor (beta chain) derives from a study of lung T cells in sarcoidosis with Löfgren's syndrome. MiXCR, applied by TCRdb to the reads, yields one record per CDR3 protein. In the table there are fewer than 80,000 distinct CDR3 sequences, less than 25% of which are singletons. The sequencing sample was made of CD4+ T cells from PBMCs. This TCR was sampled from a human donor with sarcoidosis (Löfgren's syndrome or another form), or a control subject (not recorded which).

The CDR3 loop reads CASNLWTGTDTQYF. Written as DNA, the CDR3 is TGTGCCAGCAACCTGTGGACAGGCACAGATACGCAGTATTTT. The chain is built from TRBV5-4 and TRBJ2-3; D might be TRBD1 (6 bases). The CDR3 sequence is 14 residues long. V lost 6 bases and J 1 base, leaving 12 bases between the germline ends. The germline CDR1 and CDR2 sequences are SGHNT and YYREEE (reference sequence).